Shown below are 21 T cell receptor beta chains from a single sample sequenced in a study of CD8 T cells in ankylosing spondylitis. TCRdb re-called the 5' RACE reads through MiXCR, storing one row per CDR3 protein. The sample records a few hundred thousand distinct CDR3 sequences, over 15% being singletons. Specimen: blood, either unsorted or a sorted T cell fraction (not recorded which). These receptors were obtained from a male donor with ankylosing spondylitis or in good health (not recorded which).

This sequence joins TRBV12-3 or TRBV12-4 and TRBJ2-7, with TRBD2 matching over 7 bases. The CDR3 covers 13 residues. Trimming cost V 3 bases and J 6 bases; bases outside gene matches: 5. DNA of the CDR3: TGTGCCAGCAGTTTCGGGGGGAAGTCCGAGCAGTACTTC. This sequence encodes CASSFGGKSEQYF.

The chain has TRBV5-1 and TRBJ2-7; a possible D gene is TRBD2 (6 bases). This CDR3 region has 18 residues. V shed 4 bases and J shed 2 bases, with 25 bases lying between them. In germline, CDR1 is SGHRS, CDR2 YFSETQ. As DNA, the CDR3 is TGCGCCAGCAGCCCCACGGGGTTGATGGCGGGAAGGCCCTACGAGCAGTACTTC. It specifies CASSPTGLMAGRPYEQYF.

Of note for this clonotype: One end of the junction is discordant with germline, which a read error may explain. The rearrangement uses TRBV12-3 or TRBV12-4 and TRBJ2-1; TRBD2 might be the D (5 bases). The CDR3 is made up of 15 amino acids. The CDR3 sequence: CASSFPSSSYNEPFF. Here the CDR3 DNA reads TGTGCCAGCAGTTTCCCTTCTAGCTCCTACAATGAGCCGTTCTTC.

The chain has TRBV27 and TRBJ1-6, with TRBD1 matching 8 bases. The CDR3 consists of 17 residues. Trimming removed 1 base from V and 8 bases from J; junction bases left unmatched: 10. In germline, CDR1 is MNHEY, CDR2 SMNVEV (reference sequence). CDR3 region: CASSLLPGRGPDSPLHF. CDR3 DNA sequence: TGTGCCAGCAGTTTATTGCCGGGCAGGGGGCCGGATTCACCCCTCCACTTT.

The V gene is TRBV6-2 or TRBV6-3, the J gene TRBJ1-1; D is possibly TRBD1 (5 bases). The CDR3 is made up of 13 amino acids. Trimming cost V 7 bases and J 3 bases, with 12 bases left between them. CDR1 is MNHEY, CDR2 SVGEGT, per germline. The DNA of the CDR3 is TGTGCCAGCACCGCGGGGGAGGACACTGAAGCTTTCTTT. This encodes CASTAGEDTEAFF.

The chain carries TRBV15 and TRBJ2-7, with TRBD1 identical over 10 bases. J lost 7 bases, V lost 1 base, and 16 bases had no gene match. The germline V gene encodes CDR1 LNHNV and CDR2 YYDKDF (reference sequence). CDR3 size: 18 residues. Here the CDR3 DNA reads TGTGCCACCAGCAGAGGGGAACGGACAGGGGGACAACCGGGGGAGCAGTACTTC. It translates to CATSRGERTGGQPGEQYF. Supplemented by reference TRBV15 and TRBJ2-7, the full variable domain reads DAMVIQNPRYQVTQFGKPVTLSCSQTLNHNVMYWYQQKSSQAPKLLFHYYDKDFNNEADTPDNFQSRRPNTSFCFLDIRSPGLGDTAMYLCATSRGERTGGQPGEQYFGPGTRLTVT.

This clonotype was picked up a small number of times. This chain connects TRBV12-3 or TRBV12-4 to TRBJ2-4; 7 nucleotides match TRBD2. The V gene end was trimmed by 10 bases and the J gene end by 4 bases; junction bases not matched to a gene: 13. The CDR3 sequence is 15 residues long. CDR3 sequence: CATLGRELGKNIQYF. CDR3 coding DNA: TGTGCCACCCTTGGGCGGGAGTTGGGGAAAAACATTCAGTACTTC.

The sample holds a few counts of this clonotype. CDR3 in DNA: TGTGCCAGCAGCCTCGGGAATACGCAGTATTTT. It is translated as CASSLGNTQYF. The chain is built from TRBV7-9 and TRBJ2-3, with a tentative D call TRBD2 (5 bases). Germline-derived CDR1 and CDR2 are SEHNR and FQNEAQ (reference sequence). The CDR3 extends over 11 amino acids. Trimming took off 5 bases at V and 7 bases at J, with 7 bases between the two ends.

The chain carries TRBV15 and TRBJ2-7; TRBD1 or TRBD2 may be the D gene (5 bases each). Between the trimmed V and J ends, which lost 2 bases and 2 bases, there was a span of 28 bases. CDR1 is LNHNV and CDR2 is YYDKDF in the germline V gene (reference sequence). The CDR3 consists of 20 residues. CDR3: CATSRTPGRTTTNDPYEQYF. In DNA form, the CDR3 reads TGTGCCACCAGCAGAACTCCGGGACGTACAACCACCAACGACCCCTACGAGCAGTACTTC.

The DNA for the CDR3 is TGTGCCAGCAGGAGGGGGCTAGCGGGTTCGTCCTACGAGCAGTACTTC. It encodes CASRRGLAGSSYEQYF. J is TRBJ2-7 and V is TRBV13, with D tentatively TRBD2 (8 bases). CDR1 and CDR2 (germline): PRHDT, FYEKMQ (reference sequence). This CDR3 spans 16 amino acids. The ends were cut back, 6 bases at V and 1 base at J, with 19 bases in the middle.

This clonotype appeared a few times. The chain carries TRBV7-6 and TRBJ2-3; D gene uncertain. Trimming removed 0 bases at V and 4 bases at J, with 2 bases between. Germline V gene data show CDR1 as SGHVS and CDR2 as FNYEAQ. The CDR3 has 12 amino acids. CDR3 nucleotides: TGTGCCAGCAGCTTAGCTGCAGATACGCAGTATTTT. It is translated as CASSLAADTQYF. Combining the CDR3 with reference TRBV7-6 and TRBJ2-3 gives the whole variable domain GAGVSQSPRYKVTKRGQDVALRCDPISGHVSLYWYRQALGQGPEFLTYFNYEAQQDKSGLPNDRFSAERPEGSISTLTIQRTEQRDSAMYRCASSLAADTQYFGPGTRLTVL.

This chain connects TRBV7-9 to TRBJ2-7; the D gene could be TRBD1 or TRBD2 (5 bases each). This CDR3 is 17 amino acids long. V lost 4 bases and J lost 2, with 21 bases in between. Germline CDR1 is SEHNR and CDR2 is FQNEAQ (reference sequence). The CDR3 DNA reads as TGTGCCAGCAGCTCCTGGGAGAGGGGCGTCCTAACCTACGAGCAGTACTTC. It codes for CASSSWERGVLTYEQYF.

This rearrangement joins TRBV28 to TRBJ2-1; 11 nucleotides match TRBD2. CDR1 is MDHEN, CDR2 SYDVKM, per germline. The junction had 8 bases not matched to a gene; V was cut back by 6 bases and J by 7 bases. This CDR3 contains 15 residues. The CDR3 region has the DNA TGTGCCAGCAGATTAGCGGGAGGGCCTAATAATGAGCAGTTCTTC. Its translation: CASRLAGGPNNEQFF.

The V call is TRBV7-9, the J call TRBJ2-5; 7 bases are shared with TRBD1. The CDR3 covers 13 residues. CDR1 SEHNR and CDR2 FQNEAQ come from the germline V gene (reference sequence). Trimming at V came to 7 bases and at J to 4 bases, leaving 6 bases not matched to a gene. The CDR3 sequence: CASILTGPETQYF. CDR3 DNA: TGTGCCAGCATTTTGACAGGGCCAGAGACCCAGTACTTC.

The genes are TRBV29-1 and TRBJ2-5; D perhaps matches TRBD1 (5 bases). The length of the CDR3 is 12 residues. Trimming took off 6 bases at V and 1 base at J, with 9 bases between the two ends. Germline CDR1 reads SQVTM; CDR2 reads ANQGSEA. The chain's CDR3 is CSVPGFQETQYF. DNA of the CDR3: TGCAGCGTCCCAGGGTTCCAAGAGACCCAGTACTTC.

V is TRBV11-2 and J is TRBJ2-5; 11 bases are shared with TRBD1. CDR1 is SGHAT and CDR2 is FQNNGV in the germline V gene. This CDR3 has 15 amino acids. The V segment lost 6 bases and the J segment 5 bases; nucleotides outside the gene matches: 8. The CDR3 reads CASSRTGGGYETQYF. CDR3 sequence (DNA): TGTGCCAGCAGTCGGACAGGGGGCGGTTATGAGACCCAGTACTTC.

The genes are TRBV20-1 and TRBJ2-1; 12 positions match TRBD2. This CDR3 region has 15 residues. Germline V gene lookup returns CDR1 DFQATT and CDR2 SNEGSKA (reference sequence). After removal of 3 bases from V and 9 bases from J, the junction contained 9 bases not matched to a gene. This CDR3 reads CSARSGLAGRGEQFF. In DNA form, the CDR3 reads TGCAGTGCTAGGTCAGGACTAGCGGGACGGGGTGAGCAGTTCTTC.

J is TRBJ2-3 and V is TRBV12-3 or TRBV12-4; D ambiguous. CDR3 length: 14 residues. Trimming took off 2 bases at V and 5 bases at J, with 11 bases between the two ends. CDR3 protein: CASSLTSARDTQYF. Here the CDR3 DNA reads TGTGCCAGCAGTTTAACATCGGCCAGAGATACGCAGTATTTT.

This clonotype was found a few times. The V and J genes are TRBV7-9 and TRBJ2-2, with D unclear. Trimming shortened V by 8 bases and J by 5 bases, and 12 bases separated the two germline ends. Per the germline V gene, CDR1 is SEHNR and CDR2 is FQNEAQ (reference sequence). There are 13 residues in the CDR3. The CDR3 sequence: CASELPITGELFF. CDR3 bases: TGTGCCAGCGAGCTCCCGATTACCGGGGAGCTGTTTTTT.

The chain is built from TRBV7-9 and TRBJ2-2; no clear D. This CDR3 is built from 13 residues. The V end was cut by 8 bases, the J end by 1 base, with 8 bases between. Germline V gives CDR1 SEHNR, CDR2 FQNEAQ (reference sequence). DNA for the CDR3: TGTGCCAGCGAGCTGGAGAACACCGGGGAGCTGTTTTTT. Protein sequence: CASELENTGELFF.

This clonotype has a count of ten or more. The chain is built from TRBV4-1 and TRBJ2-2; 8 nucleotides line up with TRBD2. The V and J ends lost 1 base and 5 bases, in that order; junction bases with no gene match: 0. CDR1 and CDR2 from the germline V gene are MGHRA and YSYEKL. There are 14 residues in the CDR3. The CDR3 nucleotides read TGCGCCAGCAGCCAAGCTAGCGGGACCGGGGAGCTGTTTTTT. It is translated as CASSQASGTGELFF.